This TCR beta chain was captured by sequencing in a study of cytomegalovirus exposure and HLA in healthy donors. The V end lost 4 bases, the J end lost 4 bases, and 14 bases lay between the germline ends. The germline CDR1 and CDR2 sequences are LGHNT and FRNRAP. The CDR3 has 15 residues. Unrecorded immune exposures were likely, despite nominal health at sampling. PCR primers comprised 60 Vbeta and 13 Jbeta primers. Clones were sequenced by immunoSEQ multiplex PCR, and TCRdb holds only the in-frame ones, with some missing. The data show 80,000 to 100,000 clones, more than 65% seen once. Sequenced: PBMCs. The chain is built from TRBV12-5 and TRBJ1-5; possibly TRBD1 for D (5 bases). The receptor's source is a young woman in good health and CMV-seropositive. The DNA of the CDR3 is TGTGCTAGTGGTTCGGGGGAGGGATGGAATCAGCCCCAGCATTTT. This translates into CASGSGEGWNQPQHF.